The rows below give T cell receptor beta chains drawn from one sample of a study of blood T cell repertoires in COVID-19. Sequencing used immunoSEQ multiplex PCR; TCRdb keeps in-frame clones, though not all of them. Here the sample spans 140,000 to 150,000 clones, around four fifths being singletons. What was sequenced was peripheral blood. These receptors all come from a woman aged 40-49 years with active or convalescent COVID-19. Each CDR3 is given with its conserved first and last residue. The D gene is left open where the match is weak. A row's size may be missing; if present it is once, few, many or a size class.

V gene: TRBV6-5
J gene: TRBJ1-2
clone size: NA
D gene: TRBD1
CDR3 protein: CASSYSGQPYGYTF
CDR3 DNA: TGTGCCAGCAGTTACTCGGGACAGCCCTATGGCTACACCTTC

V gene: TRBV19
J gene: TRBJ2-3
clone size: NA
D gene: TRBD2
CDR3 protein: CASSPQGRPGLASTDTQYF
CDR3 DNA: TGTGCCAGTAGCCCCCAGGGGCGTCCCGGACTAGCTAGCACAGATACGCAGTATTTT

V gene: TRBV7-9
J gene: TRBJ1-1
clone size: NA
D gene: TRBD1
CDR3 protein: CASRLYNTGTGALAEAFF
CDR3 DNA: TGTGCCAGCAGACTGTATAATACCGGGACAGGGGCCCTCGCTGAAGCTTTCTTT

V gene: TRBV19
J gene: TRBJ2-7
clone size: NA
D gene: TRBD2
CDR3 protein: CASRSSGLSSYEQYF
CDR3 DNA: TGTGCCAGTAGAAGTAGCGGGTTAAGCTCCTACGAGCAGTACTTC

V gene: TRBV19
J gene: TRBJ1-1
clone size: NA
D gene: NA
CDR3 protein: CASSRGAPYTEAFF
CDR3 DNA: TGTGCCAGTAGTCGGGGGGCGCCGTACACTGAAGCTTTCTTT

V gene: TRBV5-5
J gene: TRBJ1-2
clone size: few
D gene: TRBD1
CDR3 protein: CASSLVEGGQGSFNYGYTF
CDR3 DNA: TGTGCCAGCAGCTTGGTAGAGGGGGGACAGGGCAGTTTTAACTATGGCTACACCTTC

V gene: TRBV27
J gene: TRBJ1-4
clone size: NA
D gene: NA
CDR3 protein: CASSLSGGVEKLFF
CDR3 DNA: TGTGCCAGCAGTTTATCAGGGGGGGTTGAAAAACTGTTTTTT

V gene: TRBV15
J gene: TRBJ2-7
clone size: NA
D gene: NA
CDR3 protein: CATSGGWQYEQYF
CDR3 DNA: TGTGCCACCAGCGGCGGGTGGCAATACGAGCAGTACTTC

V gene: TRBV25-1
J gene: TRBJ1-2
clone size: NA
D gene: TRBD1
CDR3 protein: CASSRPGQGNYGYTF
CDR3 DNA: TGTGCCAGCAGTCGTCCTGGACAGGGGAACTATGGCTACACCTTC

V gene: TRBV7-2
J gene: TRBJ2-5
clone size: NA
D gene: NA
CDR3 protein: CASSAHLIIETQYF
CDR3 DNA: TGTGCCAGCAGCGCCCACTTGATTATAGAGACCCAGTACTTC

V gene: TRBV19
J gene: TRBJ2-5
clone size: NA
D gene: NA
CDR3 protein: CASSAQQGTGETQYF
CDR3 DNA: TGTGCCAGTAGTGCCCAACAGGGGACTGGGGAGACCCAGTACTTC

V gene: TRBV28
J gene: TRBJ2-7
clone size: NA
D gene: NA
CDR3 protein: CASSDLAGLREQYF
CDR3 DNA: TGTGCCAGCAGTGATCTCGCGGGACTCAGGGAGCAGTACTTC

V gene: TRBV19
J gene: TRBJ1-2
clone size: few
D gene: NA
CDR3 protein: CASSPTGTHGYTF
CDR3 DNA: TGTGCCAGTAGCCCCACCGGGACTCACGGCTACACCTTC

V gene: TRBV28
J gene: TRBJ1-1
clone size: NA
D gene: TRBD1
CDR3 protein: CASRTQGRPEAFF
CDR3 DNA: TGTGCCAGCAGAACACAGGGGAGGCCTGAAGCTTTCTTT

V gene: TRBV12-5
J gene: TRBJ1-1
clone size: NA
D gene: NA
CDR3 protein: CASGLGRGGTEAFF
CDR3 DNA: TGTGCTAGTGGTTTGGGGAGGGGTGGGACTGAAGCTTTCTTT

V gene: TRBV6-5
J gene: TRBJ1-1
clone size: NA
D gene: NA
CDR3 protein: CAGLMNTEAFF
CDR3 DNA: TGTGCCGGCCTGATGAACACTGAAGCTTTCTTT

V gene: TRBV11-2
J gene: TRBJ2-5
clone size: NA
D gene: NA
CDR3 protein: CASSFSEVQETQYF
CDR3 DNA: TGTGCCAGCAGCTTCTCAGAGGTCCAGGAGACCCAGTACTTC

V gene: TRBV19
J gene: TRBJ2-1
clone size: NA
D gene: TRBD2
CDR3 protein: CASKGAGVSNEQFF
CDR3 DNA: TGTGCCAGTAAGGGAGCGGGAGTTTCTAATGAGCAGTTCTTC

V gene: TRBV28
J gene: TRBJ1-2
clone size: once
D gene: NA
CDR3 protein: CASRQGNNYGYTF
CDR3 DNA: TGTGCCAGCAGGCAGGGGAATAACTATGGCTACACCTTC

V gene: TRBV6-6
J gene: TRBJ2-3
clone size: NA
D gene: TRBD2
CDR3 protein: CASSRTLAGPTDTQYF
CDR3 DNA: TGTGCCAGCAGTCGAACCCTAGCGGGACCCACAGATACGCAGTATTTT

V gene: TRBV18
J gene: TRBJ1-5
clone size: NA
D gene: NA
CDR3 protein: CASSPPGGLNQPQHF
CDR3 DNA: TGTGCCAGCTCACCCCCGGGGGGATTAAATCAGCCCCAGCATTTT

V gene: TRBV19
J gene: TRBJ1-2
clone size: NA
D gene: TRBD1
CDR3 protein: CASSTLTGNGANYGYTF
CDR3 DNA: TGTGCCAGTAGTACCTTGACAGGGAATGGAGCTAACTATGGCTACACCTTC

V gene: TRBV3-1/TRBV3-2
J gene: TRBJ1-1
clone size: NA
D gene: TRBD1
CDR3 protein: CASSDRGRTEAFF
CDR3 DNA: TGTGCCAGCTCGGACAGGGGGCGAACTGAAGCTTTCTTT

V gene: TRBV7-2
J gene: TRBJ2-7
clone size: NA
D gene: NA
CDR3 protein: CASSYGSQNGGSEQYF
CDR3 DNA: TGTGCCAGCAGTTACGGATCCCAGAATGGAGGTTCCGAGCAGTACTTC

V gene: TRBV7-9
J gene: TRBJ1-6
clone size: few
D gene: NA
CDR3 protein: CASSLEQYNSPLHF
CDR3 DNA: TGTGCCAGCAGCTTAGAACAGTATAATTCACCCCTCCACTTT

V gene: TRBV5-1
J gene: TRBJ1-2
clone size: NA
D gene: NA
CDR3 protein: CASSFGGDYGYTF
CDR3 DNA: TGCGCCAGCAGCTTCGGGGGGGACTATGGCTACACCTTC

V gene: TRBV5-4
J gene: TRBJ2-7
clone size: once
D gene: NA
CDR3 protein: CASRGGASGSYEQYF
CDR3 DNA: TGTGCCAGCAGGGGGGGGGCTAGCGGTTCCTACGAGCAGTACTTC

V gene: TRBV5-1
J gene: TRBJ1-4
clone size: once
D gene: TRBD1
CDR3 protein: CASSGSGTGEKLFF
CDR3 DNA: TGCGCCAGCAGCGGCTCCGGGACAGGGGAAAAACTGTTTTTT

V gene: TRBV28
J gene: TRBJ1-5
clone size: NA
D gene: TRBD1
CDR3 protein: CASRTGGGYQPQHF
CDR3 DNA: TGTGCCAGCAGGACAGGGGGAGGGTATCAGCCCCAGCATTTT

V gene: TRBV2
J gene: TRBJ1-6
clone size: NA
D gene: NA
CDR3 protein: CASSPGVSPLHF
CDR3 DNA: TGTGCCAGCAGCCCAGGGGTTTCACCCCTCCACTTT

V gene: TRBV28
J gene: TRBJ2-7
clone size: NA
D gene: TRBD2
CDR3 protein: CASSFGGGVKYEQYF
CDR3 DNA: TGTGCCAGCAGTTTTGGGGGGGGAGTAAAGTACGAGCAGTACTTC

V gene: TRBV11-2
J gene: TRBJ2-5
clone size: NA
D gene: TRBD2
CDR3 protein: CASSLGTLAGGRETQYF
CDR3 DNA: TGTGCCAGCAGCTTAGGGACGCTAGCGGGGGGGCGGGAGACCCAGTACTTC

V gene: TRBV6-5
J gene: TRBJ1-1
clone size: NA
D gene: TRBD1
CDR3 protein: CASSQTGGVNTEAFF
CDR3 DNA: TGTGCCAGCAGCCAAACAGGGGGAGTGAACACTGAAGCTTTCTTT

V gene: TRBV30
J gene: TRBJ2-1
clone size: NA
D gene: TRBD1
CDR3 protein: CAWEFLWTGPSSYNEQFF
CDR3 DNA: TGTGCCTGGGAGTTTCTATGGACAGGGCCAAGCTCCTACAATGAGCAGTTCTTC

V gene: TRBV7-8
J gene: TRBJ1-2
clone size: NA
D gene: NA
CDR3 protein: CASSLVQAGRANYGYTF
CDR3 DNA: TGTGCCAGCAGCTTAGTACAGGCAGGCCGAGCTAACTATGGCTACACCTTC

V gene: TRBV19
J gene: TRBJ1-1
clone size: once
D gene: TRBD1
CDR3 protein: CASSDRVNTEAFF
CDR3 DNA: TGTGCCAGTAGTGACAGGGTGAACACTGAAGCTTTCTTT

V gene: TRBV3-1/TRBV3-2
J gene: TRBJ1-3
clone size: NA
D gene: NA
CDR3 protein: CASSRHFDGSGNTIYF
CDR3 DNA: TGTGCCAGCAGCCGACATTTTGACGGCTCTGGAAACACCATATATTTT

V gene: TRBV6-6
J gene: TRBJ1-2
clone size: NA
D gene: TRBD1
CDR3 protein: CASSRQGATYGYTF
CDR3 DNA: TGTGCCAGCAGTAGACAGGGGGCAACCTATGGCTACACCTTC

V gene: TRBV6-5
J gene: TRBJ1-2
clone size: NA
D gene: NA
CDR3 protein: CASSFRTGLDGYTF
CDR3 DNA: TGTGCCAGCAGTTTCCGAACAGGTCTCGACGGCTACACCTTC

V gene: TRBV20-1
J gene: TRBJ1-2
clone size: NA
D gene: NA
CDR3 protein: CSASGEGLYGYTF
CDR3 DNA: TGCAGTGCTAGTGGGGAGGGGTTATATGGCTACACCTTC

V gene: TRBV5-4
J gene: TRBJ2-7
clone size: NA
D gene: TRBD1
CDR3 protein: CASSSDRGNEQYF
CDR3 DNA: TGTGCCAGCAGCTCAGACAGGGGCAACGAGCAGTACTTC

V gene: TRBV27
J gene: TRBJ1-5
clone size: few
D gene: TRBD1
CDR3 protein: CASSSWDRVGNQPQHF
CDR3 DNA: TGTGCCAGCAGTTCATGGGACAGGGTAGGCAATCAGCCCCAGCATTTT

V gene: TRBV5-1
J gene: TRBJ2-5
clone size: NA
D gene: TRBD2
CDR3 protein: CASSPGLAVEETQYF
CDR3 DNA: TGCGCCAGCAGCCCGGGACTAGCGGTAGAAGAGACCCAGTACTTC

V gene: TRBV30
J gene: TRBJ1-1
clone size: NA
D gene: NA
CDR3 protein: CAWSVLAGRTEAFF
CDR3 DNA: TGTGCCTGGAGTGTACTGGCAGGCCGGACTGAAGCTTTCTTT

V gene: TRBV27
J gene: TRBJ1-4
clone size: NA
D gene: NA
CDR3 protein: CASSFSRRGENEKLFF
CDR3 DNA: TGTGCCAGCAGTTTCTCTCGGCGGGGCGAGAATGAAAAACTGTTTTTT

V gene: TRBV3-1/TRBV3-2
J gene: TRBJ1-3
clone size: NA
D gene: NA
CDR3 protein: CASSPRPGLSGNTIYF
CDR3 DNA: TGTGCCAGCAGCCCCCGGCCAGGGCTTTCTGGAAACACCATATATTTT

V gene: TRBV3-1/TRBV3-2
J gene: TRBJ1-6
clone size: NA
D gene: TRBD1
CDR3 protein: CASSPQGGSYNSPLHF
CDR3 DNA: TGTGCCAGCAGTCCACAGGGGGGGTCCTATAATTCACCCCTCCACTTT

V gene: TRBV4-3
J gene: TRBJ2-5
clone size: NA
D gene: NA
CDR3 protein: CASSQRPGEGTQYF
CDR3 DNA: TGCGCCAGCAGCCAACGTCCAGGCGAGGGGACCCAGTACTTC

V gene: TRBV7-9
J gene: TRBJ1-1
clone size: NA
D gene: TRBD1
CDR3 protein: CASSFGDRGLEAFF
CDR3 DNA: TGTGCCAGCAGCTTTGGGGACAGGGGCTTGGAAGCTTTCTTT

V gene: TRBV18
J gene: TRBJ1-3
clone size: NA
D gene: NA
CDR3 protein: CASSPPGFPGNTIYF
CDR3 DNA: TGTGCCAGCTCACCCCCAGGGTTCCCTGGAAACACCATATATTTT

V gene: TRBV6-5
J gene: TRBJ2-5
clone size: NA
D gene: TRBD1
CDR3 protein: CASSLDRGGSETQYF
CDR3 DNA: TGTGCCAGCAGCCTTGACAGGGGGGGTTCGGAGACCCAGTACTTC

V gene: TRBV6-2/TRBV6-3
J gene: TRBJ2-1
clone size: NA
D gene: TRBD2
CDR3 protein: CASSSSSLAGSYNEQFF
CDR3 DNA: TGTGCCAGCAGTTCCAGCTCTCTAGCGGGATCTTACAATGAGCAGTTCTTC

V gene: TRBV5-1
J gene: TRBJ1-4
clone size: NA
D gene: TRBD1
CDR3 protein: CASSLGDRGISPNEKLFF
CDR3 DNA: TGCGCCAGCAGCTTGGGGGACAGGGGGATCTCACCTAATGAAAAACTGTTTTTT

V gene: TRBV28
J gene: TRBJ1-4
clone size: NA
D gene: NA
CDR3 protein: CASNPTGSYEKLFF
CDR3 DNA: TGTGCCAGCAACCCCACAGGGTCATATGAAAAACTGTTTTTT

V gene: TRBV9
J gene: TRBJ2-3
clone size: NA
D gene: TRBD2
CDR3 protein: CASSVGTSGSRTDTQYF
CDR3 DNA: TGTGCCAGCAGCGTAGGGACTAGCGGGAGCCGCACAGATACGCAGTATTTT

V gene: TRBV5-1
J gene: TRBJ1-1
clone size: NA
D gene: NA
CDR3 protein: CASSLVSTGTLNTEAFF
CDR3 DNA: TGCGCCAGCAGCCTGGTTTCGACAGGAACACTGAACACTGAAGCTTTCTTT

V gene: TRBV5-4
J gene: TRBJ1-4
clone size: once
D gene: NA
CDR3 protein: CASSVNLGGGEKLFF
CDR3 DNA: TGTGCCAGCAGTGTCAACCTGGGGGGAGGGGAAAAACTGTTTTTT

V gene: TRBV11-2
J gene: TRBJ1-1
clone size: NA
D gene: NA
CDR3 protein: CASSLEGRRNTEAFF
CDR3 DNA: TGTGCCAGCAGTCTGGAGGGGCGGCGGAACACTGAAGCTTTCTTT

V gene: TRBV7-2
J gene: TRBJ2-7
clone size: NA
D gene: TRBD2
CDR3 protein: CASSLEGGGGSYEQYF
CDR3 DNA: TGTGCCAGCAGTTTGGAGGGTGGCGGGGGGTCCTACGAGCAGTACTTC

V gene: TRBV29-1
J gene: TRBJ2-7
clone size: NA
D gene: NA
CDR3 protein: CSVEAGLNEQYF
CDR3 DNA: TGCAGCGTTGAAGCGGGTCTGAACGAGCAGTACTTC